This T cell receptor beta chain was sequenced during a study of OX40 agonist ivuxolimab in advanced cancers. Overall study context: Ivuxolimab, an agonist antibody against OX40 (CD134), was given to patients. Every patient in dose escalation had hepatocellular carcinoma, melanoma, renal cell or head and neck cancer. Three individuals attained partial responses, comprising one hepatocellular carcinoma case and two cutaneous melanoma cases. General study findings and limits: Clonal expansion by week 6 occurred in CD4+ and CD8+ blood T cells (at 0.1 to 3.0 mg/kg).

For this clone: Its antigen is still unknown.

J was trimmed by 9 bases and V by 5 bases; bases with no gene match: 10. The CDR3 has 15 residues. CDR1 and CDR2 (germline): SGHTA, FQGNSA. Profiling relied on immunoSEQ multiplex PCR, and the TCRdb table lists in-frame clones only, not all of them. The sample contains around 70,000 clones, roughly four fifths of which appear only once. This clonotype was obtained from an adult with an advanced solid tumor such as melanoma, head and neck, liver or kidney cancer. Here the sequenced sample was CD4+ or CD8+ T cells sorted from blood, taken in a trial of the OX40 agonist ivuxolimab. V usage is TRBV7-2 and J usage is TRBJ2-3; TRBD2 matches at 11 bases. The CDR3, as DNA: TGTGCCAGCAGCCCTCTAGCGGGAGGAGGAGACACGCAGTATTTT. Encoded protein: CASSPLAGGGDTQYF. The full variable domain, in which reference TRBV7-2 and TRBJ2-3 provide the parts outside the CDR3, is GAGVSQSPSNKVTEKGKDVELRCDPISGHTALYWYRQSLGQGLEFLIYFQGNSAPDKSGLPSDRFSAERTGGSVSTLTIQRTQQEDSAVYLCASSPLAGGGDTQYFGPGTRLTVL.